These 27 T cell receptor beta chains were all obtained from the same sample, sequenced in a study of cytomegalovirus exposure and HLA in healthy donors. PCR employed 60 Vbeta and 13 Jbeta primers. Assay: immunoSEQ multiplex PCR; the TCRdb copy retains only in-frame clones and omits some. The data hold 150,000 or so clones, with 75% to 90% observed a single time. Material for sequencing was PBMCs. The origin of the receptors is a young man in good health and CMV-seropositive.

This clone was seen only once. V and J are TRBV7-9 and TRBJ1-2, with 8 bases that match TRBD1. This CDR3 is 15 amino acids long. Germline V gene data show CDR1 as SEHNR and CDR2 as FQNEAQ (reference sequence). With 2 bases clipped from V and 5 bases from J, the junction kept 7 bases outside the gene matches. DNA of the CDR3: TGTGCCAGCAGCTTAATGCAGGGGGCGAAATATGGCTACACCTTC. It codes for CASSLMQGAKYGYTF. Combining the CDR3 with reference TRBV7-9 and TRBJ1-2 gives the whole variable domain DTGVSQNPRHKITKRGQNVTFRCDPISEHNRLYWYRQTLGQGPEFLTYFQNEAQLEKSRLLSDRFSAERPKGSFSTLEIQRTEQGDSAMYLCASSLMQGAKYGYTFGSGTRLTVV.

The chain uses TRBV5-1 and TRBJ1-1; D is uncertain. V was cut by 6 bases and J by 1 base, with 10 bases left in between. This CDR3 has 13 residues. Looked up from germline, CDR1 is SGHRS and CDR2 is YFSETQ. This CDR3 is CASNLERNTEAFF. The CDR3 region has the DNA TGCGCCAGCAATTTGGAGCGGAACACTGAAGCTTTCTTT.

The table lists this clone with a count of one. V gene TRBV11-2 combines with J gene TRBJ1-5, with unresolved D. V lost 0 bases, J lost 5 bases, and 5 bases lay in between. The CDR3 is 13 amino acids. Germline V gene data show CDR1 as SGHAT and CDR2 as FQNNGV. The CDR3 bases are TGTGCCAGCAGCTTAGATCGGGATCAGCCCCAGCATTTT. Translating gives CASSLDRDQPQHF.

This chain joins TRBV19 and TRBJ1-6, with D maybe TRBD1 (5 bases). This CDR3 comprises 13 residues. The germline gives CDR1 LNHDA, CDR2 SQIVND (reference sequence). V lost 9 bases to trimming and J lost 8 bases, with 14 bases between them. The CDR3 DNA sequence: TGTGCCAGCAGGGTGGGGGGGGATTCACCCCTCCACTTT. It yields the protein CASRVGGDSPLHF.

The chain carries TRBV4-1 and TRBJ1-2; TRBD1 aligns across 7 bases. The V gene's germline CDR1 is MGHRA and CDR2 YSYEKL. V lost 1 base to trimming and J lost 1 base; unmatched junction nucleotides: 9. The CDR3 length is 17 residues. This CDR3 reads CASSQVFRTGDNYGYTF. The DNA of the CDR3 is TGCGCCAGCAGCCAAGTTTTTCGGACAGGAGATAACTATGGCTACACCTTC.

V and J are TRBV7-3 and TRBJ2-3; a weak D match, TRBD2 (5 bases). Germline CDR1 is SGHTA and CDR2 is FQGTGA. This CDR3 has 11 residues. V lost 5 bases and J 5 bases, leaving 5 bases between the germline ends. The CDR3 DNA follows: TGTGCCAGCAGCCGGGGAGATACGCAGTATTTT. Its protein is CASSRGDTQYF.

The chain recombines TRBV10-3 with TRBJ2-6; tentatively, D is TRBD2 (7 bases). CDR1 and CDR2 from the germline V gene are ENHRY and SYGVKD. V dropped 10 bases and J dropped 0 bases, with 19 bases sitting between them. The CDR3 is 17 amino acids. The CDR3 sequence is CATTGGTISSGANVLTF. DNA of the CDR3: TGTGCCACCACGGGGGGCACCATAAGCTCTGGGGCCAACGTCCTGACTTTC.

The rearrangement joins TRBV19 to TRBJ2-2; 7 positions agree with TRBD1. The CDR3 is 15 amino acids. CDR1 is LNHDA and CDR2 is SQIVND in the germline V gene (reference sequence). The junction had 7 bases not matched to a gene; V was cut back by 5 bases and J by 4 bases. For the CDR3, the DNA is TGTGCCAGTAGTCGGGGACAGAAAACCACCGGGGAGCTGTTTTTT. Its translation is CASSRGQKTTGELFF.

Written as DNA, the CDR3 is TGTGCCAGCAGCCCAGAAAAGAACACTGAAGCTTTCTTT. Protein: CASSPEKNTEAFF. The gene calls are TRBV6-5 and TRBJ1-1; D ambiguous. The CDR3 spans 13 residues. Trimming removed 6 bases at V and 1 base at J, with 9 bases between. Germline-derived CDR1 and CDR2 are MNHEY and SVGAGI.

With regard to this clone: A junction boundary mismatches the germline segment, possibly from a read error. The J gene is TRBJ1-1, the V gene TRBV19; D possibly corresponds to TRBD1 (6 bases). This CDR3 contains 13 residues. Germline lookup yields CDR1 LNHDA and CDR2 SQIVND (reference sequence). The CDR3 is CASSIQGNTPGNF. DNA for the CDR3: TGTGCCAGTAGTATACAGGGGAATACCCCGGGGAATTTT.

A single count supports this clone. The chain couples TRBV18 to TRBJ1-1, with D perhaps matching TRBD1 (6 bases). The CDR3 extends over 14 amino acids. The V gene lost 4 bases and the J gene lost 4 bases, with 13 bases spanning the gap. CDR1 KGHSH and CDR2 LQKENI come from the germline V gene. CDR3 protein: CASSLQGLGTEAFF. The CDR3 region has the DNA TGTGCCAGCTCACTCCAGGGGTTGGGCACTGAAGCTTTCTTT.

The gene calls are TRBV7-7 and TRBJ2-5, with 11 bases that match TRBD1. V lost 1 base, J lost 5 bases, and 9 bases stayed unmatched. In germline, CDR1 is SSHAT, CDR2 FNYEAQ (reference sequence). The CDR3 runs 17 residues. This CDR3 is CASSLELRDRGAETQYF. Written as DNA, the CDR3 is TGTGCCAGCAGCTTAGAACTCCGGGACAGGGGGGCCGAGACCCAGTACTTC. The whole variable domain, remainder taken from reference TRBV7-7 and TRBJ2-5, is GAGVSQSPRYKVTKRGQDVTLRCDPISSHATLYWYQQALGQGPEFLTYFNYEAQPDKSGLPSDRFSAERPEGSISTLTIQRTEQRDSAMYRCASSLELRDRGAETQYFGPGTRLLVL.

The rearrangement links TRBV6-5 to TRBJ2-3; 11 bases are shared with TRBD2. The V and J ends lost 6 bases and 2 bases, in that order; junction bases with no gene match: 4. The CDR3 has 15 residues. Per germline, CDR1 MNHEY and CDR2 SVGAGI. This CDR3 is CASRLAGGNTDTQYF. The CDR3 DNA follows: TGTGCCAGCAGATTAGCGGGGGGGAACACAGATACGCAGTATTTT.

This sequence joins TRBV5-1 and TRBJ1-2; perhaps TRBD1 as D (6 bases). CDR3 length equals 14 residues. Trimming cost V 1 base and J 4 bases, with 11 bases left between them. CDR1 and CDR2 from the germline V gene are SGHRS and YFSETQ. CDR3 DNA sequence: TGCGCCAGCAGCTTGATACAGGGCCTCTATGGCTACACCTTC. Translating it yields CASSLIQGLYGYTF.

The chain couples TRBV25-1 to TRBJ2-1; tentative D call: TRBD2 (6 bases). CDR3 length: 15 amino acids. CDR1 is MGHDK and CDR2 is SYGVNS in the germline V gene. V dropped 1 base and J dropped 4 bases, with 11 bases sitting between them. As DNA, the CDR3 is TGTGCCAGCAGTGAATTTCGGGGGTTTTACAATGAGCAGTTCTTC. It is translated as CASSEFRGFYNEQFF.

The chain combines TRBV6-5 with TRBJ1-5; no firm D call. The V end was cut by 10 bases, the J end by 0 bases, with 16 bases between. CDR1 is MNHEY, CDR2 SVGAGI, per germline. The CDR3 contains 15 residues. CDR3 sequence: CATSLVSPSNQPQHF. In nucleotides, the CDR3 is TGTGCCACCAGCCTAGTCAGCCCTAGCAATCAGCCCCAGCATTTT.

The rearrangement joins TRBV10-3 to TRBJ1-4; TRBD1 matches at 8 bases. This CDR3 region has 18 residues. The germline V gene has CDR1 ENHRY and CDR2 SYGVKD. Trimming took 10 bases from V and 5 from J; bases not matched to a gene: 21. This CDR3 is CATQSYSGQGGTNEKLFF. In DNA, the CDR3 is TGTGCCACCCAATCTTACTCCGGACAGGGCGGTACGAATGAAAAACTGTTTTTT.

The CDR3 nucleotides read TGCAGCGTTGAAGACTACAGGGCCAGCTCCTACAATGAGCAGTTCTTC. This codes for CSVEDYRASSYNEQFF. This chain links TRBV29-1 with TRBJ2-1; D is possibly TRBD1 (6 bases). The CDR3 sequence is 16 residues long. Trimming stripped 0 bases from V and 0 bases from J, with 12 bases between. From germline, CDR1 is SQVTM and CDR2 ANQGSEA.

The V gene is TRBV28, the J gene TRBJ1-6, with 7 bases fitting TRBD1. Losses at the gene ends were 3 bases for V and 9 bases for J; bases not matched to a gene: 8. CDR1 and CDR2 (germline): MDHEN, SYDVKM. This CDR3 has 15 residues. In DNA, the CDR3 is TGTGCCAGCAGTTTGCTTACAGGGGTAGGTTCACCCCTCCACTTT. Translated, it gives CASSLLTGVGSPLHF.

This clone was counted between two and nine times. The chain uses TRBV5-1 and TRBJ2-7, with D possibly matching TRBD2 (5 bases). Germline values: CDR1 SGHRS, CDR2 YFSETQ. Trimming left V 4 bases short and J 3 bases short, with 14 bases between. The CDR3 contains 14 residues. The CDR3 reads CASSPGVGGYEQYF. CDR3 nucleotide sequence: TGCGCCAGCAGCCCCGGGGTAGGAGGCTACGAGCAGTACTTC.

The chain recombines TRBV5-1 with TRBJ2-6; perhaps TRBD1 as D (7 bases). The CDR3 spans 18 residues. Germline assignment: CDR1 SGHRS and CDR2 YFSETQ. The V gene lost 0 bases and the J gene lost 0 bases, with 13 bases spanning the gap. The CDR3 loop reads CASSLVGQGGSGANVLTF. The CDR3 DNA follows: TGCGCCAGCAGCTTGGTAGGGCAGGGGGGCTCTGGGGCCAACGTCCTGACTTTC.

Note on this clone: A far larger clone lies a single base away; this is likely a read error. The genes are TRBV6-6 and TRBJ2-7, with 11 bases lining up with TRBD1. The J segment lost 3 bases and the V segment lost 4 bases, leaving 2 bases of the junction unmatched. CDR1 is MNHNY, CDR2 SVGAGI, per germline (reference sequence). This CDR3 comprises 14 residues. For the CDR3, the DNA is TGTGCCAGCAGTTCCGGGACAGGGGGCTACGAGCAGTACTTC. Amino acids: CASSSGTGGYEQYF.

This clone came up a few times. The chain has TRBV4-3 and TRBJ2-7, with D perhaps matching TRBD1 (6 bases). The germline gives CDR1 LGHNA, CDR2 YSLEER. This CDR3 is built from 15 residues. The V end lost 3 bases, the J end lost 3 bases, and 15 bases lay between the germline ends. The CDR3 loop reads CASSQETGSIYEQYF. The CDR3 DNA reads TGCGCCAGCAGCCAGGAGACAGGTAGTATCTACGAGCAGTACTTC.

V is TRBV7-9 and J is TRBJ1-5; possible D gene TRBD1, 6 bases. Germline CDR1 reads SEHNR; CDR2 reads FQNEAQ (reference sequence). This CDR3 comprises 15 residues. The V and J ends lost 1 base and 11 bases respectively, with 18 bases between them. The CDR3 is CASSLGTGRDQSQHF. The CDR3 DNA follows: TGTGCCAGCAGCTTAGGAACAGGGAGAGACCAGTCCCAGCATTTT.

The gene calls are TRBV6-1 and TRBJ2-7; D is ambiguous. This CDR3 region has 13 residues. The germline gives CDR1 MNHNS, CDR2 SASEGT. Trimming left V 4 bases short and J 5 bases short, with 12 bases between. CDR3 region: CASSVWLQDEQYF. CDR3 coding DNA: TGTGCCAGCAGTGTTTGGTTGCAGGACGAGCAGTACTTC.

The chain has TRBV7-9 and TRBJ2-3; 9 nucleotides line up with TRBD2. Germline V gene lookup returns CDR1 SEHNR and CDR2 FQNEAQ (reference sequence). The CDR3 contains 16 residues. V was clipped by 5 bases and J by 0 bases; unmatched bases: 6. In DNA form, the CDR3 reads TGTGCCAGCAGCCCGAGGACTAGCGTTAGCACAGATACGCAGTATTTT. Translated, it gives CASSPRTSVSTDTQYF. The full variable domain, its missing parts supplied by reference TRBV7-9 and TRBJ2-3, is DTGVSQNPRHKITKRGQNVTFRCDPISEHNRLYWYRQTLGQGPEFLTYFQNEAQLEKSRLLSDRFSAERPKGSFSTLEIQRTEQGDSAMYLCASSPRTSVSTDTQYFGPGTRLTVL.

This sequence joins TRBV5-1 and TRBJ2-3; D is undetermined. The ends were cut back, 0 bases at V and 3 bases at J, with 5 bases in the middle. The germline V gene has CDR1 SGHRS and CDR2 YFSETQ. This CDR3 spans 13 amino acids. This chain's CDR3 is CASSLARTDTQYF. The DNA for the CDR3 is TGCGCCAGCAGCTTGGCCCGGACAGATACGCAGTATTTT.